This TCR beta chain was identified during a study of shared clonotypes between healthy human individuals. Terminally differentiated effector memory CD45RA+ cells were excluded from the naive CD8 cells, which were CD45RO-negative and positively selected for CCR7. In the original processing: ImmunoSEQ only sent back junction sequences with no quality scores, so filtering was done differently. TCRdb keeps only in-frame clones here, not all; method: immunoSEQ multiplex PCR. V, J and clone size are taken as reported in that table, and D and trimming were inferred from the DNA itself. The profile shows around 700,000 clones, about 91% of them singletons. The CDR3 has 14 amino acids. V dropped 6 bases and J dropped 1 base, with 11 bases sitting between them. Germline-derived CDR1 and CDR2 are LNHDA and SQIVND (reference sequence).

The sequenced material came from naive CD8+ T cells sorted from blood. V and J are TRBV19 and TRBJ2-3; a possible D gene is TRBD1 (6 bases). This sequence was found in a man aged 30 to 45 in good health. The DNA of the CDR3 is TGTGCCAGTAGAAACAGGGTAGGCACAGATACGCAGTATTTT. Translated, it gives CASRNRVGTDTQYF.